This T cell receptor (beta chain) is drawn from a study of blood T cell repertoires in COVID-19. Profiled with immunoSEQ multiplex PCR; TCRdb holds only in-frame clones, not every one. This sample yields more than 250,000 clones, of which about 83% are seen a single time; about 6% belongs to the top ten. Sequenced: PBMCs or T cells enriched from blood (not recorded which). The receptor was isolated from a woman in her thirties or forties who had recovered from COVID-19.

CDR3 sequence (DNA): TGTGCCAGCAGCGTAGCCGTAGCGGGAGGGGAGCTGTTTTTT. This gives the protein CASSVAVAGGELFF. This chain links TRBV9 with TRBJ2-2; 8 bases match TRBD2. The CDR3 loop spans 14 amino acids. V was pared by 0 bases and J by 8 bases, with 3 bases of the junction left unmatched. CDR1 and CDR2 (germline): SGDLS, YYNGEE.